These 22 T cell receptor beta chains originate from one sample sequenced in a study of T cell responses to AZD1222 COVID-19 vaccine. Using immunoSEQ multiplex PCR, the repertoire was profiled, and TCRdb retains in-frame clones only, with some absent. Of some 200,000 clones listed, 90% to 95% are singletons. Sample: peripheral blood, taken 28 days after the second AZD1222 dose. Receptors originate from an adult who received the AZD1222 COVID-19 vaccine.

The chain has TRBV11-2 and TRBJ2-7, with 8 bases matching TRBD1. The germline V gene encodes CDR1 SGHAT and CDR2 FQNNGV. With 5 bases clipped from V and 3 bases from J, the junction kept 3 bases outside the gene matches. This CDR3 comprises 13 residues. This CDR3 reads CASSVTGVYEQYF. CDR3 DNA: TGTGCCAGCAGCGTGACAGGGGTCTACGAGCAGTACTTC.

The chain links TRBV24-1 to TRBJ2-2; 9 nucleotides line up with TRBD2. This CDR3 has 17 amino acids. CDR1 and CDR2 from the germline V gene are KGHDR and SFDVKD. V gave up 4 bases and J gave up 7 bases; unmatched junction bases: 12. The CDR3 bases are TGTGCCACCAGTGACCCTACTAGCGGGTTATGGAACGGGGAGCTGTTTTTT. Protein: CATSDPTSGLWNGELFF.

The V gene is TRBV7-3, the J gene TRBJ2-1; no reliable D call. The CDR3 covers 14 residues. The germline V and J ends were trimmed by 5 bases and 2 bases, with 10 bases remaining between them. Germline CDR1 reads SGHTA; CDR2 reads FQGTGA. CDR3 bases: TGTGCCAGCAGCGAAACAGCAGCCTACAATGAGCAGTTCTTC. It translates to CASSETAAYNEQFF.

DNA of the CDR3: TGTGCCAGCTCACTGACTAGCGGGAGCTACAATGAGCAGTTCTTC. It translates to CASSLTSGSYNEQFF. The chain is built from TRBV18 and TRBJ2-1; 12 bases map to TRBD2. The CDR3 contains 15 residues. Germline trimming cut 4 bases from V and 3 bases from J; bases unmatched to any gene: 1. Germline V CDR1 and CDR2: KGHSH, LQKENI.

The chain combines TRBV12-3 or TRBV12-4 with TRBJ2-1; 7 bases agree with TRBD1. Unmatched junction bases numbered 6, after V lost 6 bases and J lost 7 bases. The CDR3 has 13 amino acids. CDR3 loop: CASRDRVPNEQFF. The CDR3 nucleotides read TGTGCCAGCAGAGACAGGGTCCCGAATGAGCAGTTCTTC.

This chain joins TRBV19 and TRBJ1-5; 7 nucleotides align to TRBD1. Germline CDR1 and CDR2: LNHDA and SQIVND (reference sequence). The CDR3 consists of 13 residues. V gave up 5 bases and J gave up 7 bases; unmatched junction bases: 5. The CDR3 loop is CASSPQGGQPQHF. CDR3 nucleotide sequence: TGTGCCAGTAGTCCTCAGGGGGGGCAGCCCCAGCATTTT.

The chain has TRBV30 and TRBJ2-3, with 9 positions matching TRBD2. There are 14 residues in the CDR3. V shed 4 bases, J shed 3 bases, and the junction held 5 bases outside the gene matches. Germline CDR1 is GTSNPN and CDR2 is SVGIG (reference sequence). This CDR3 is CAWTSGKRTDTQYF. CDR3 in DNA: TGTGCCTGGACTAGCGGGAAACGGACAGATACGCAGTATTTT.

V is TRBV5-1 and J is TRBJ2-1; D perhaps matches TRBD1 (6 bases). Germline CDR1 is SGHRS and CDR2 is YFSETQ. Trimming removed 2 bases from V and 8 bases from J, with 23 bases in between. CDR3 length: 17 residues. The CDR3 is CASSFLQGVLSDYEQFF. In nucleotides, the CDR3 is TGCGCCAGCAGCTTTCTACAGGGTGTCCTATCCGACTATGAGCAGTTCTTC.

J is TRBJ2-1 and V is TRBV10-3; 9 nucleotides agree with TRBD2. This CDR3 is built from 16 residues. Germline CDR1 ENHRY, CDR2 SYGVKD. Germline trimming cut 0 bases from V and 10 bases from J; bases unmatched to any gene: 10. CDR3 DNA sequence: TGTGCCATCAGTGAGTCTGGCGGGAGGGCCTCCGGCGAGCAGTTCTTC. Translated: CAISESGGRASGEQFF.

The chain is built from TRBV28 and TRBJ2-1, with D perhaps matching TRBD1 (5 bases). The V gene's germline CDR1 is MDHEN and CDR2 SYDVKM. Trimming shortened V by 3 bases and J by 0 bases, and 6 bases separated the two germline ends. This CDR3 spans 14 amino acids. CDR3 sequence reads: CASSLGLSYNEQFF. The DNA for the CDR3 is TGTGCCAGCAGTTTGGGGCTCTCCTACAATGAGCAGTTCTTC.

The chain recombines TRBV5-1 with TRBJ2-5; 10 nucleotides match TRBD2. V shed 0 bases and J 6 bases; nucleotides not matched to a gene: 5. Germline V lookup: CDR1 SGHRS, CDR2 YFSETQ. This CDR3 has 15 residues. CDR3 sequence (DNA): TGCGCCAGCAGCTTGGATTCTAGCGGGAGACAGACCCAGTACTTC. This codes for CASSLDSSGRQTQYF.

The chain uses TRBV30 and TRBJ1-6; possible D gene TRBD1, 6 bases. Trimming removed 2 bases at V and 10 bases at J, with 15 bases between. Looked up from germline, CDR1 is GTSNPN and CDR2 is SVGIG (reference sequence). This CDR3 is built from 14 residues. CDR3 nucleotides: TGTGCCTGGAGTAGTTCAGGGGAATGGTCACCCCTCCACTTT. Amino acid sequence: CAWSSSGEWSPLHF. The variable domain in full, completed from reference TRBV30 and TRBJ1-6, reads SQTIHQWPATLVQPVGSPLSLECTVEGTSNPNLYWYRQAAGRGLQLLFYSVGIGQISSEVPQNLSASRPQDRQFILSSKKLLLSDSGFYLCAWSSSGEWSPLHFGNGTRLTVT.

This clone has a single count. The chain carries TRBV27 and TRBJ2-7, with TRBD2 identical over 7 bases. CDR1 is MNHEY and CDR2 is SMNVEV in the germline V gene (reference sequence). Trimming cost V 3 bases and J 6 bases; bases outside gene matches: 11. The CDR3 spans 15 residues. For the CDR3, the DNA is TGTGCCAGCAGTTTGGGGTCGGGGGGAAGTATCGAGCAGTACTTC. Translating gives CASSLGSGGSIEQYF.

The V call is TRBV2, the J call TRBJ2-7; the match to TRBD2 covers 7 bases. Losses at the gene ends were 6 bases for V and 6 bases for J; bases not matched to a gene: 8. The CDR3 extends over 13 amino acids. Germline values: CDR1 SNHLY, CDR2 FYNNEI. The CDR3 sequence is CASRDTRETEQYF. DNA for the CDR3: TGTGCCAGCAGAGATACGCGGGAGACCGAGCAGTACTTC.

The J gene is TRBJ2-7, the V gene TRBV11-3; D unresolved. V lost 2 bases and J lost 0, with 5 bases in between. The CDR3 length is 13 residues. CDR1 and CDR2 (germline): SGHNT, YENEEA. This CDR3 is CASSLTSSYEQYF. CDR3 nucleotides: TGTGCCAGCAGCTTAACCAGCTCCTACGAGCAGTACTTC.

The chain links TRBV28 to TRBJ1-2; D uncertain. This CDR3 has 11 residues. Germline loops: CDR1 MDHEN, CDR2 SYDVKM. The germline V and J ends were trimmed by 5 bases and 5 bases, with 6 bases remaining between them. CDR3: CASSQGYGYTF. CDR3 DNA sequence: TGTGCCAGCAGTCAAGGATATGGCTACACCTTC.

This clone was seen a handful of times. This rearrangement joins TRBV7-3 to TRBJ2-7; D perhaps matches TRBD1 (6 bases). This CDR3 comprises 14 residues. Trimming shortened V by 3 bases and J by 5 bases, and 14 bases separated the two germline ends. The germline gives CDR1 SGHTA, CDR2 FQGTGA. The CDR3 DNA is TGTGCCAGCAGCTTTTTAGGGCCAGGGGACGAGCAGTACTTC. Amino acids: CASSFLGPGDEQYF. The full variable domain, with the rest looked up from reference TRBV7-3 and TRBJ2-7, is GAGVSQTPSNKVTEKGKYVELRCDPISGHTALYWYRQSLGQGPEFLIYFQGTGAADDSGLPNDRFFAVRPEGSVSTLKIQRTERGDSAVYLCASSFLGPGDEQYFGPGTRLTVT.

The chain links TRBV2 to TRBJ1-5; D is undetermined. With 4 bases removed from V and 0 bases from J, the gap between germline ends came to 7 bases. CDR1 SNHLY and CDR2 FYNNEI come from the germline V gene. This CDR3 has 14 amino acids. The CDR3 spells CASSGGNSNQPQHF. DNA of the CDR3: TGTGCCAGCAGTGGCGGGAATAGCAATCAGCCCCAGCATTTT.

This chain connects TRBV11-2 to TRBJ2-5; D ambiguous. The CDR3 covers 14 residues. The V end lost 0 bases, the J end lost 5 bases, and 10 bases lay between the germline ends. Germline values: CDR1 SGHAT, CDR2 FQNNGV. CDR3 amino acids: CASSLDRVGETQYF. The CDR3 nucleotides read TGTGCCAGCAGCTTAGATAGGGTCGGGGAGACCCAGTACTTC. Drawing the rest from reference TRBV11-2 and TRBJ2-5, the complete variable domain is EAGVAQSPRYKIIEKRQSVAFWCNPISGHATLYWYQQILGQGPKLLIQFQNNGVVDDSQLPKDRFSAERLKGVDSTLKIQPAKLEDSAVYLCASSLDRVGETQYFGPGTRLLVL.

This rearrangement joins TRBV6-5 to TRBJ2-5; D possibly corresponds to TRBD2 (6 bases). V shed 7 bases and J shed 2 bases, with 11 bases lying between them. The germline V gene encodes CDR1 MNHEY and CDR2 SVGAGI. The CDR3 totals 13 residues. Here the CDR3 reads CASNRGGQETQYF. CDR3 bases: TGTGCCAGCAACCGGGGAGGTCAAGAGACCCAGTACTTC.

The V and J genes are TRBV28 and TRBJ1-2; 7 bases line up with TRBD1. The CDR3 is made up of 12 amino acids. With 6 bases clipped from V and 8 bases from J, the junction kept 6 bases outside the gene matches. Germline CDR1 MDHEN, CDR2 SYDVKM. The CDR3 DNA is TGTGCCAGCAGGAGCCAGGGGGTCGGCTACACCTTC. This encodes CASRSQGVGYTF.

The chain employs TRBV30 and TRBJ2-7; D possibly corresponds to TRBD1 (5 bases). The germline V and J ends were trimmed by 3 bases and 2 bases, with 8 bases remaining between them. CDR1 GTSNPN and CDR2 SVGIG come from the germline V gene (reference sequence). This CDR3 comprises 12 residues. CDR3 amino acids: CAWRGRTYEQYF. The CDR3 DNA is TGTGCCTGGAGGGGGCGGACCTACGAGCAGTACTTC.